The 14 T cell receptor beta chains in this list originate from one sample, sequenced in a study of blood T cells in healthy people across ages. PCR was performed a second time for about 7 to 11 cycles using a sample-barcoded 5' primer and a J-beta primer mix. TCRdb recomputed calls from the 5' RACE reads with MiXCR, one row per CDR3 protein. The sample has around 710,000 distinct CDR3 sequences, roughly 44% seen once. Sequencing input: blood. The receptors shown here come from a woman in her sixties or seventies in good health.

The chain combines TRBV2 with TRBJ2-4; TRBD1 or TRBD2 may be the D gene (5 bases each). Trimming left V 6 bases short and J 13 bases short, with 19 bases between. This CDR3 has 13 amino acids. The germline CDR1 and CDR2 sequences are SNHLY and FYNNEI. For the CDR3, the DNA is TGTGCCAGCAGCCAGATACAGGAGGAACGGCAGTACTTC. As protein: CASSQIQEERQYF.

The gene calls are TRBV29-1 and TRBJ1-2; TRBD1 matches at 9 bases. Trimming at V came to 7 bases and at J to 8 bases, leaving 5 bases not matched to a gene. CDR3 length equals 11 residues. The germline CDR1 and CDR2 sequences are SQVTM and ANQGSEA. CDR3 region: CSDGTGSGYTF. The CDR3 nucleotides are TGCAGCGATGGGACAGGGTCGGGCTACACCTTC. The variable domain in full, completed from reference TRBV29-1 and TRBJ1-2, reads SAVISQKPSRDICQRGTSLTIQCQVDSQVTMMFWYRQQPGQSLTLIATANQGSEATYESGFVIDKFPISRPNLTFSTLTVSNMSPEDSSIYLCSDGTGSGYTFGSGTRLTVV.

This clonotype has just a few counts. The genes are TRBV6-2 or TRBV6-3 and TRBJ2-3; D gene ambiguous. Trimming removed 8 bases at V and 10 bases at J, with 16 bases between. The CDR3 runs to 12 residues. From germline, CDR1 is MNHEY and CDR2 SVGEGT. The CDR3, as DNA: TGTGCCAGCGCAAGAGGAGTTGGGCCGCAGTATTTT. As protein: CASARGVGPQYF.

The J gene is TRBJ1-5, the V gene TRBV29-1, with a tentative D call TRBD1 (5 bases). The CDR3 has 15 amino acids. The germline V gene encodes CDR1 SQVTM and CDR2 ANQGSEA. V lost 1 base, J lost 3 bases, and 13 bases lay in between. The CDR3 coding sequence is TGCAGCGTTGAAGTGTCGGGGGGATCCAATCAGCCCCAGCATTTT. Its protein is CSVEVSGGSNQPQHF.

The chain recombines TRBV12-3 or TRBV12-4 with TRBJ1-1; D might be TRBD1 (5 bases). The CDR3 length is 14 residues. V lost 6 bases and J lost 0, with 11 bases in between. CDR3 DNA sequence: TGTGCCAGCAGGACGGGACCACTGAACACTGAAGCTTTCTTT. Translating it yields CASRTGPLNTEAFF.

The rearrangement links TRBV9 to TRBJ2-5; 8 bases line up with TRBD1. The CDR3 covers 15 residues. V gave up 0 bases and J gave up 5 bases; unmatched junction bases: 6. Germline V CDR1 and CDR2: SGDLS, YYNGEE. CDR3 bases: TGTGCCAGCAGCGTAGATCAGGGGGCAGGGGAGACCCAGTACTTC. Its protein product is CASSVDQGAGETQYF.

DNA of the CDR3: TGTGCCAGCAGCGATCCTCTAGCAGGACTAGATACGCAGTATTTT. Translating it yields CASSDPLAGLDTQYF. The V call is TRBV9, the J call TRBJ2-3; the D gene is possibly TRBD2 (5 bases). V lost 3 bases to trimming and J lost 5 bases, with 16 bases between them. This CDR3 comprises 15 residues. From germline, CDR1 is SGDLS and CDR2 YYNGEE.

The genes are TRBV14 and TRBJ2-1; 7 nucleotides match TRBD2. CDR3 length: 17 amino acids. Germline V gene lookup returns CDR1 SGHDN and CDR2 FVKESK. J was trimmed by 4 bases and V by 2 bases; bases with no gene match: 11. CDR3 amino acids: CASSQRSGPAGYNEQFF. The CDR3 DNA follows: TGTGCCAGCAGCCAACGCTCGGGACCAGCGGGATACAATGAGCAGTTCTTC.

V gene TRBV14 combines with J gene TRBJ2-1, with a weak D call TRBD1 (5 bases). With 6 bases removed from V and 3 bases from J, the gap between germline ends came to 12 bases. Per the germline V gene, CDR1 is SGHDN and CDR2 is FVKESK. The CDR3 runs 14 residues. The CDR3 here is CASSDSKDYNEQFF. CDR3 DNA sequence: TGTGCCAGCAGTGACAGCAAAGACTACAATGAGCAGTTCTTC.

This chain connects TRBV10-3 to TRBJ1-1; weak D call: TRBD1 (5 bases). The ends were cut back, 5 bases at V and 3 bases at J, with 10 bases in the middle. CDR1 is ENHRY, CDR2 SYGVKD, per germline. The CDR3 consists of 13 residues. CDR3 loop: CAISLTEYTEAFF. CDR3 nucleotide sequence: TGTGCCATCAGTTTGACAGAGTACACTGAAGCTTTCTTT.

The chain recombines TRBV20-1 with TRBJ2-1, with D unclear. Trimming shortened V by 7 bases and J by 3 bases, and 16 bases separated the two germline ends. In germline, CDR1 is DFQATT, CDR2 SNEGSKA (reference sequence). CDR3 size: 14 residues. CDR3 DNA: TGCAGTGTTACCGGCAGAGCAGGCTACAATGAGCAGTTCTTC. Protein sequence: CSVTGRAGYNEQFF.

This clonotype has more than one count but fewer than ten. This chain joins TRBV20-1 and TRBJ2-4; perhaps TRBD2 as D (5 bases). The germline V and J ends were trimmed by 6 bases and 4 bases, with 16 bases remaining between them. CDR1 is DFQATT and CDR2 is SNEGSKA in the germline V gene (reference sequence). This CDR3 spans 14 amino acids. CDR3 residues: CSAALLVDKNIQYF. In nucleotides, the CDR3 is TGCAGTGCAGCCCTACTAGTAGATAAAAACATTCAGTACTTC.

The chain carries TRBV4-1 and TRBJ1-2, with 7 bases fitting TRBD1. CDR3 size: 14 residues. Germline V CDR1 and CDR2: MGHRA, YSYEKL. With V trimmed by 1 base and J by 6 bases, 5 bases remained unmatched. CDR3 nucleotide sequence: TGCGCCAGCAGCCAAGCGACAGGGCTGGATGGCTACACCTTC. Its protein product is CASSQATGLDGYTF.

The chain recombines TRBV15 with TRBJ2-5, with D perhaps matching TRBD1 (5 bases). Germline CDR1 LNHNV, CDR2 YYDKDF (reference sequence). V dropped 0 bases and J dropped 2 bases, with 10 bases sitting between them. This CDR3 has 15 residues. The CDR3 loop reads CATSRDQGTQETQYF. CDR3 DNA: TGTGCCACCAGCAGAGATCAGGGAACTCAAGAGACCCAGTACTTC.